This T cell receptor beta chain was obtained from a study of blood T cell repertoires in COVID-19. On the study more broadly: Samples taken during acute and convalescent COVID-19 were collected in the United States, Italy and Spain. The analysed material was cDNA or gDNA that came from T cells, B-cell-depleted T cells, or PBMCs.

As originally analysed: Reference gene primers were amplified, and this amplification served to estimate nucleated cell counts. Assay: immunoSEQ multiplex PCR; the TCRdb copy retains only in-frame clones and omits some. That table furnishes V, J and clone size, whereas the DNA furnished D and trimming. This table has about 380,000 clones, 85% appearing once. This clone came up once. V lost 3 bases, J lost 3 bases, and 13 bases lay in between. From germline, CDR1 is SGHRS and CDR2 YFSETQ. The CDR3 consists of 14 residues. The chain carries TRBV5-1 and TRBJ2-7; D possibly corresponds to TRBD1 (6 bases). The sequence was obtained from a woman between 18 and 29 years old with acute or convalescent COVID-19. The sequencing input was peripheral blood. CDR3 in amino acids: CASSSDSQLYEQYF. The CDR3 nucleotides read TGCGCCAGCAGCTCGGACAGCCAGCTCTACGAGCAGTACTTC.